This T cell receptor beta chain derives from a study of blood T cell repertoires in COVID-19. Study background: Acute and convalescent COVID-19 samples came from the United States, Italy and Spain.

Original analysis: Reference gene primer amplification yielded estimated nucleated cell counts. TCRdb's table, derived via immunoSEQ multiplex PCR, lists solely in-frame clones and lacks some. V and J calls and clone size are as listed in that table; D and trimming were resolved from the DNA. The table records hundreds of thousands of clones, roughly nine tenths of them present only once. The clonotype was recovered from a man aged 55 to 70 who had recovered from COVID-19. The sequenced sample consisted of PBMCs or T cells enriched from blood (not recorded which).

CDR3 sequence: CASSLFLAVTNYGYTF. DNA for the CDR3: TGTGCCAGCAGCTTGTTCCTCGCAGTTACTAACTATGGCTACACCTTC. The chain combines TRBV7-2 with TRBJ1-2, with D hard to call. Germline CDR1 and CDR2: SGHTA and FQGNSA. The CDR3 sequence is 16 residues long. V gave up 3 bases and J gave up 0 bases, with 14 bases separating them.